This T cell receptor (beta chain) originates from a study of CD8+ T cells in alopecia areata. General study results and limits: Scalp clonality decreased significantly with tofacitinib, and so did expanded CD8+ clones among the top 100. In lesional scalp, particularly from alopecia totalis/universalis, clonality was higher than in normal scalp. Scalp samples also yield sequences from resident alphabeta T cells of normal skin. Persistence during tofacitinib was seen for many expanded lesional clones in scalp and blood.

CDR1 LGHNA and CDR2 YNFKEQ come from the germline V gene. This CDR3 spans 14 amino acids. The V end lost 2 bases, the J end lost 11 bases, and 18 bases lay between the germline ends. The treatment is: oral pan-JAK inhibitor, 5-10 mg twice daily. After isolation, RNA underwent reverse transcription to generate cDNA as the sequencing template. This table comes from immunoSEQ multiplex PCR, and its TCRdb copy is limited to in-frame clones, with some not included. The table lists 95,000 to 120,000 clones, roughly three fifths of them singletons, with about 3.2% in the top ten. Concerning this clone: What it binds is not known.

This TCR was sampled from a human donor with alopecia areata. The sequencing used CD4+ T cells sorted from blood, collected at week 24, from a patient treated with tofacitinib. V and J are TRBV4-2 and TRBJ1-1; no clear D. The CDR3 DNA reads TGTGCCAGCAGCCAATTACTTTCGAGGCTGAAGGCTTTCTTT. This translates into CASSQLLSRLKAFF.